This TCR beta chain originates from a study of blood T cells in healthy people across ages. In the case of this clonotype: Its antigen is currently unknown.

Sample-barcoded 5' priming and a J-beta primer mix drove a second PCR of about 6 to 12 cycles. MiXCR, run by TCRdb on the 5' RACE reads, gives a single entry per CDR3 protein. This sample has hundreds of thousands of distinct CDR3 sequences, with roughly 21% found just once. The V end was cut by 2 bases, the J end by 10 bases, with 18 bases between. Germline-derived CDR1 and CDR2 are MDHEN and SYDVKM. This CDR3 is built from 15 residues. Regarding the study as a whole: A strong correlation between TCR beta diversity and naive T cell percentage was seen. TCR beta diversity, measured per million T cells, fell in a roughly linear way with age.

The sequence came from a man aged 70 or older in good health. The chain is built from TRBV28 and TRBJ2-1; unclear D gene. The sequenced sample was blood. CDR3 region: CASSLVVVGRREQFF. CDR3 DNA sequence: TGTGCCAGCAGTTTAGTTGTTGTGGGTAGACGGGAGCAGTTCTTC. The entire variable domain, with the rest obtained from reference TRBV28 and TRBJ2-1, is as follows: DVKVTQSSRYLVKRTGEKVFLECVQDMDHENMFWYRQDPGLGLRLIYFSYDVKMKEKGDIPEGYSVSREKKERFSLILESASTNQTSMYLCASSLVVVGRREQFFGPGTRLTVL.